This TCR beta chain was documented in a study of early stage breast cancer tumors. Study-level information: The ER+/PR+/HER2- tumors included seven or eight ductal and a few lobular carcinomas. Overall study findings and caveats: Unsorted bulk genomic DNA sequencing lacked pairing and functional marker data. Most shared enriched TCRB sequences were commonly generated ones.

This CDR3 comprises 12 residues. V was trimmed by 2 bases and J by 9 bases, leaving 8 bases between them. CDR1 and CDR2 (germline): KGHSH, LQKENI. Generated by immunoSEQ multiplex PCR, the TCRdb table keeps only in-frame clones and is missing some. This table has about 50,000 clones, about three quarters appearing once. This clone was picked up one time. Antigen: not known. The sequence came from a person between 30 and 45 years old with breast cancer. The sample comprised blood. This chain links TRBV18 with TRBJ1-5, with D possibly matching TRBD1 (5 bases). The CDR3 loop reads CASSPGDGPQHF. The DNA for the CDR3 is TGTGCCAGCTCACCAGGGGACGGGCCCCAGCATTTT.